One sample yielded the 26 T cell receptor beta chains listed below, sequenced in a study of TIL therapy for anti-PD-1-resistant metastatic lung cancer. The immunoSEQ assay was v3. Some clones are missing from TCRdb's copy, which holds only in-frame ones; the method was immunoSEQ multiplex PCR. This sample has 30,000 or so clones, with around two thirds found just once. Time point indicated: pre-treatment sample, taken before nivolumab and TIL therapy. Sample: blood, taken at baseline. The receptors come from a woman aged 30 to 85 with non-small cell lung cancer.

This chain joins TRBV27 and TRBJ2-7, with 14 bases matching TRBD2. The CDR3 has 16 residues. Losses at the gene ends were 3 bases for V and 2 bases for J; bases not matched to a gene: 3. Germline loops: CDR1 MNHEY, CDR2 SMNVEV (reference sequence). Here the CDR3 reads CASSFSGLAGAYEQYF. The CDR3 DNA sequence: TGTGCCAGCAGTTTCTCGGGACTAGCGGGAGCCTACGAGCAGTACTTC.

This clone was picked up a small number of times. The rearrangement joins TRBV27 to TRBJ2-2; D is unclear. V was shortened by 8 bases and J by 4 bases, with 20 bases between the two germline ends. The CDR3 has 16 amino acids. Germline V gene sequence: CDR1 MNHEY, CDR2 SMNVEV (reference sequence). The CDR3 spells CASLERAGFSTGELFF. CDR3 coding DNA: TGTGCCAGCCTTGAACGAGCAGGATTTAGCACCGGGGAGCTGTTTTTT.

This CDR3 is CASSEENRQGQPQHF. CDR3 DNA: TGTGCCAGCAGTGAAGAAAACCGCCAGGGTCAGCCCCAGCATTTT. This rearrangement joins TRBV2 to TRBJ1-5, with D possibly TRBD1 on 5 matching bases. V lost 1 base and J 6 bases, leaving 13 bases between the germline ends. CDR1 SNHLY and CDR2 FYNNEI come from the germline V gene. The CDR3 is made up of 15 amino acids.

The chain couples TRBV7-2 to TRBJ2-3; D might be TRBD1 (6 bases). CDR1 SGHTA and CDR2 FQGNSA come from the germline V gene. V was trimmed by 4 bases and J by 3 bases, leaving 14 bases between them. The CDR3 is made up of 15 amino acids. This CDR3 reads CASSSTGWRTDTQYF. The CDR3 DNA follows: TGTGCCAGCAGCTCTACAGGGTGGAGGACAGATACGCAGTATTTT.

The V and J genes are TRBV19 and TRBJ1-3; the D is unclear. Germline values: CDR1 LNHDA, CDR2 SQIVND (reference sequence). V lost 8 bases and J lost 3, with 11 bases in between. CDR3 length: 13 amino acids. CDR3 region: CASSLDGGNTIYF. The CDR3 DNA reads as TGTGCCAGTTCCCTCGACGGTGGAAACACCATATATTTT.

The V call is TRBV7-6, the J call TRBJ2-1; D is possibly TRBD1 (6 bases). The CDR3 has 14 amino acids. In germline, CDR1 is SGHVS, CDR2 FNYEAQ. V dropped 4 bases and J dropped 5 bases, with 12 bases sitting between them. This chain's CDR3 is CASSSENRDNEQFF. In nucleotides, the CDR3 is TGTGCCAGCAGCTCCGAAAACAGGGACAATGAGCAGTTCTTC.

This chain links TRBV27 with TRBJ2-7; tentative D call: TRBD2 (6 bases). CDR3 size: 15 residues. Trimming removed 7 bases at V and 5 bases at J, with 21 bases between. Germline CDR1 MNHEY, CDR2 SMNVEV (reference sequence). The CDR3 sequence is CASIGGYGTLDEQYF. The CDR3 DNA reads TGTGCCAGCATTGGGGGGTATGGCACCCTCGACGAGCAGTACTTC.

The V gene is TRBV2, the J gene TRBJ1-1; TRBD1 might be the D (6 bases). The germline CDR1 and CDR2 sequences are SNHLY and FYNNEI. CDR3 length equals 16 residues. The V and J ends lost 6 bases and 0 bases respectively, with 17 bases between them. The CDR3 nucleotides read TGTGCCAGCAGAATACGACAGGAGTCAATGAACACTGAAGCTTTCTTT. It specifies CASRIRQESMNTEAFF.

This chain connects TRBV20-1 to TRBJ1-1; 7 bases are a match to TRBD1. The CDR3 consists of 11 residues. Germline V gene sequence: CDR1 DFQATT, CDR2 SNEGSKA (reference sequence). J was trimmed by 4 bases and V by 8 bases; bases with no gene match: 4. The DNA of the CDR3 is TGCAGTCCCAGACAGGGCACTGAAGCTTTCTTT. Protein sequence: CSPRQGTEAFF.

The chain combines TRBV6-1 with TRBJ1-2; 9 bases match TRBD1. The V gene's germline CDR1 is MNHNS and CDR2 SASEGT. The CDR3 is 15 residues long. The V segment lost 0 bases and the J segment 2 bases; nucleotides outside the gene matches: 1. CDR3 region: CASSEAGTGNYGYTF. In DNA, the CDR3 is TGTGCCAGCAGTGAAGCCGGGACAGGGAACTATGGCTACACCTTC.

The CDR3 is CASSPTRRPRGVSYEQYF. DNA for the CDR3: TGTGCCAGCAGCCCGACCCGGCGACCGAGAGGGGTCTCCTACGAGCAGTACTTC. V is TRBV11-2 and J is TRBJ2-7, with D perhaps assigned TRBD1 or TRBD2 (5 bases each). With 5 bases removed from V and 0 bases from J, the gap between germline ends came to 23 bases. The CDR3 runs 18 residues. Germline V CDR1 and CDR2: SGHAT, FQNNGV.

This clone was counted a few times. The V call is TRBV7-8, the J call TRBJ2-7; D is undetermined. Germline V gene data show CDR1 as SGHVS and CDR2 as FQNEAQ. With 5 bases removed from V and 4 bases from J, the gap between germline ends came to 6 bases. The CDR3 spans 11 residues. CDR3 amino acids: CASSDLYEQYF. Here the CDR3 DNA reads TGTGCCAGCAGCGACCTTTACGAGCAGTACTTC. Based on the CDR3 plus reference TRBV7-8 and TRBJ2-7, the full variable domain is GAGVSQSPRYKVAKRGQDVALRCDPISGHVSLFWYQQALGQGPEFLTYFQNEAQLDKSGLPSDRFFAERPEGSVSTLKIQRTQQEDSAVYLCASSDLYEQYFGPGTRLTVT.

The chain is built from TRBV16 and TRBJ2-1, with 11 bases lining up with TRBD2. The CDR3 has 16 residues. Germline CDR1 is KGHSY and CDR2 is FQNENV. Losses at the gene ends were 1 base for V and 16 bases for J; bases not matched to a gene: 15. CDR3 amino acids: CASSQYRSTSGAGIFF. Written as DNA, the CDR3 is TGTGCCAGCAGCCAATATAGGTCGACTAGCGGGGCCGGCATATTCTTC.

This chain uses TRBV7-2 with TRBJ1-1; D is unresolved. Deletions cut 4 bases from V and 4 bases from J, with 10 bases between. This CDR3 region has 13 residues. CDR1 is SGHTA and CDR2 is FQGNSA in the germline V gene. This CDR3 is CASSSVGSTEAFF. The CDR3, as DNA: TGTGCCAGCAGCTCGGTAGGTAGCACTGAAGCTTTCTTT.

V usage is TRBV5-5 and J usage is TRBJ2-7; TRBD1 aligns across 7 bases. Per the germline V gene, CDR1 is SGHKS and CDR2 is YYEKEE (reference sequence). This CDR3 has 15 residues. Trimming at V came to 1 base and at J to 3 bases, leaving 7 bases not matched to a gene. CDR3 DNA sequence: TGTGCCAGCAGCTTGACAGGGGCGGCGGACTACGAGCAGTACTTC. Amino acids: CASSLTGAADYEQYF.

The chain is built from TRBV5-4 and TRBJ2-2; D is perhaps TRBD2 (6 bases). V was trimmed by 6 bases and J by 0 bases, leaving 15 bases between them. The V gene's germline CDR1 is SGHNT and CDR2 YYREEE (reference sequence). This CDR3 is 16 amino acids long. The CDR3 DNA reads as TGTGCCAGCACCGATGGCGGGAACCCGAACACCGGGGAGCTGTTTTTT. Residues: CASTDGGNPNTGELFF.

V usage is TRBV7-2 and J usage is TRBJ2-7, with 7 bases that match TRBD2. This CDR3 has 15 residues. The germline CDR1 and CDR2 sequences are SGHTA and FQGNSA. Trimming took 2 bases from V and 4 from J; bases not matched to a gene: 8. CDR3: CASSLISSGEYEQYF. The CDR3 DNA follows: TGTGCCAGCAGCTTAATATCGAGCGGGGAGTACGAGCAGTACTTC.

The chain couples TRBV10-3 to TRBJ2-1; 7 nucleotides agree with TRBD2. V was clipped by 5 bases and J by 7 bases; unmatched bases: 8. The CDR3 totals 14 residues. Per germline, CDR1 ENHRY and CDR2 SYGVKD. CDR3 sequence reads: CAISRGGSGNEQFF. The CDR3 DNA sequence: TGTGCCATCAGTCGTGGCGGGAGTGGTAATGAGCAGTTCTTC.

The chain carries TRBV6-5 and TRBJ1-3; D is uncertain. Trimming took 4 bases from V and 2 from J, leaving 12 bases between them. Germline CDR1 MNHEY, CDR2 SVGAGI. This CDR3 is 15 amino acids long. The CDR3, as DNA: TGTGCCAGCAGTTTTACATCGGGGACTGGAAACACCATATATTTT. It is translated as CASSFTSGTGNTIYF.

CDR3 in DNA: TGTGCCAGCAGCCCAAAGTCCCGACTTGCCCATGAGCAGTTCTTC. It translates to CASSPKSRLAHEQFF. This sequence joins TRBV7-9 and TRBJ2-1; the D is unclear. V shed 5 bases and J shed 8 bases, with 19 bases lying between them. Germline lookup yields CDR1 SEHNR and CDR2 FQNEAQ (reference sequence). The length of the CDR3 is 15 residues.

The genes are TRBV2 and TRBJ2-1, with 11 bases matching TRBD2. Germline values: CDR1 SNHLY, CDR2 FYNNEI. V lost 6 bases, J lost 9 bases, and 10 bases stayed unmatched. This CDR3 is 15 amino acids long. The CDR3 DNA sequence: TGTGCCAGCAGACAAACTAGCGGGAGTCGGAGTGAGCAGTTCTTC. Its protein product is CASRQTSGSRSEQFF.

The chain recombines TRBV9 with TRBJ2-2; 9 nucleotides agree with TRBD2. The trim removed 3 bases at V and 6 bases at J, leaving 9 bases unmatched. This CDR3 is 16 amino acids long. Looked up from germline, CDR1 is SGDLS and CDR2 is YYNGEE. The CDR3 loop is CASSDQAGGFAGELFF. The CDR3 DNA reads TGTGCCAGCAGCGATCAAGCGGGAGGTTTCGCCGGGGAGCTGTTTTTT.

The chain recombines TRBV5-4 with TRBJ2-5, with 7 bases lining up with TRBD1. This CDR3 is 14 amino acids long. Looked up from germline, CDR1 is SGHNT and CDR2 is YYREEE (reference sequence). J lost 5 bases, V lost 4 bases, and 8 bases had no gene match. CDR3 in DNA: TGTGCCAGCAGCACCGACAGGGATGGGGAGACCCAGTACTTC. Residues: CASSTDRDGETQYF.

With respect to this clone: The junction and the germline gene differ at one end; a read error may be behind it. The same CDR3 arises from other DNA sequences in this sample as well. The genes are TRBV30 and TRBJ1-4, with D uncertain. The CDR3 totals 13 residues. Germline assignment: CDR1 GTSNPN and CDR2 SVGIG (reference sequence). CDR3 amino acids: CAWSAPVWEKLFF. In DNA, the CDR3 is TGTGCCTGGAGTGCCCCCGTTTGGGAAAAGCTGTTTTTT. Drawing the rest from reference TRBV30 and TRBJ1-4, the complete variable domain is SQTIHQWPATLVQPVGSPLSLECTVEGTSNPNLYWYRQAAGRGLQLLFYSVGIGQISSEVPQNLSASRPQDRQFILSSKKLLLSDSGFYLCAWSAPVWEKLFFGSGTQLSVL.

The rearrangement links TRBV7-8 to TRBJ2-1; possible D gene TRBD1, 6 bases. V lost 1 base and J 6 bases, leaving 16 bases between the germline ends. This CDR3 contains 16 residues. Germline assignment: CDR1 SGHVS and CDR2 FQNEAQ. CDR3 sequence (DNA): TGTGCCAGCAGCTTAGTTCAGGGGTCATTAGGCAATGAGCAGTTCTTC. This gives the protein CASSLVQGSLGNEQFF.

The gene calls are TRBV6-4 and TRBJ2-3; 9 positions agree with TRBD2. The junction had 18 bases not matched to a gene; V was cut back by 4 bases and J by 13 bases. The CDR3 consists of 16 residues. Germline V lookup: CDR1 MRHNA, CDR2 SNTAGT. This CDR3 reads CASSAPGGTSTKVKYF. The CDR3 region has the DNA TGTGCCAGCAGTGCCCCGGGAGGGACTAGCACCAAGGTTAAGTATTTT.